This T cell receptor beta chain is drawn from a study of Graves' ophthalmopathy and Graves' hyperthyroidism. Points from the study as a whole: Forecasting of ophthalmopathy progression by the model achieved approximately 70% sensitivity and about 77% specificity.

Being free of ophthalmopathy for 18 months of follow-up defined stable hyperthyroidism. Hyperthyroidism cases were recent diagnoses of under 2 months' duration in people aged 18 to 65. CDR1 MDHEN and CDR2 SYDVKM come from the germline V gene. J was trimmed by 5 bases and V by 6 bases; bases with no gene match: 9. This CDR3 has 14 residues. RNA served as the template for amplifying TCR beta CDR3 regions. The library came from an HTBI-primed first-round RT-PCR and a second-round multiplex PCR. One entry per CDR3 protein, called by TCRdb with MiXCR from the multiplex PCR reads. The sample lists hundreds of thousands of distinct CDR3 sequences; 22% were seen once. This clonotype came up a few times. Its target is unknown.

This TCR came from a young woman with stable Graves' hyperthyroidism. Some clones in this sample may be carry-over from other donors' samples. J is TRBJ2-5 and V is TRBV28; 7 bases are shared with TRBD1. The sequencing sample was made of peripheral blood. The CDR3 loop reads CASRADRVGETQYF. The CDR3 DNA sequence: TGTGCCAGCAGAGCCGACAGGGTAGGGGAGACCCAGTACTTC.